In this sample, the clone carrying this TCR beta chain is medium-sized. Its cognate antigen is unknown. As for time point: blood at routine non-recurrence follow-up after resection. TCRdb re-called the 5' RACE reads with MiXCR, one entry per CDR3 protein. The repertoire holds roughly 18,000 distinct CDR3 sequences, with under 20% as singletons. The sample comes from a study of spatial heterogeneity in lung cancer. Turning to the study itself: The cohort: 70 to 75 early-stage, untreated non-small cell lung cancer patients. The library had UMIs, and each TCR and UMI pair averaged more than ten raw reads. Findings and limits, study-wide: Ubiquitous expanded tumor TCRs showed up in blood more at resection than follow-up.

This CDR3 has 15 residues. Trimming took 3 bases from V and 0 from J, leaving 13 bases between them. Germline loops: CDR1 SGDLS, CDR2 YYNGEE. This sequence originates from a male donor with early-stage non-small cell lung cancer. The gene calls are TRBV9 and TRBJ2-7; D possibly matches TRBD1 or TRBD2 (6 bases each). The sequencing used PBMCs, collected at follow-up. CDR3 in amino acids: CASSETGLSSYEQYF. The CDR3 DNA follows: TGTGCCAGCAGCGAGACAGGACTAAGCTCCTACGAGCAGTACTTC.